This T cell receptor (beta chain) was profiled in a study of T-cell reconstitution after alpha-beta-depleted transplantation in children. Germline values: CDR1 SGHVT, CDR2 SQSDAQ. CDR3 length: 13 residues. Trimming left V 5 bases short and J 6 bases short, with 13 bases between. This clonotype was seen at least ten times. As it was prepared, the TCRbeta library received unique molecular identifiers. Via MiXCR, TCRdb re-called the PCR reads, giving one row per CDR3 protein. The sample lists about 490,000 distinct CDR3 sequences, 10% seen once, with about 2.1% in the top ten. The V gene is TRBV7-4, the J gene TRBJ1-2; no reliable D call. This receptor was taken from a child aged 2-15 years with inherited bone marrow failure, due to receive a stem cell transplant. The starting material was PBMCs, obtained before TCRalphabeta/CD19-depleted stem cell transplant. The CDR3 coding sequence is TGTGCCAGCAGCCCACGCGGGAGGGATGGCTACACCTTC. Protein: CASSPRGRDGYTF.